This TCR beta chain was recorded in a study of tumor-infiltrating lymphocytes in primary liver carcinoma. Study observations and caveats: Bulk unsorted sampling precluded comparing CD4+ and CD8+ repertoires.

The input was approximately 500 ng total RNA; TCR beta cDNA was made from it with a constant-region primer. It was through three nested multiplex PCR rounds of slightly modified ARM-PCR that TCR beta libraries arose. PCR rounds one and two used TRBV1-TRBV30 forward primers with a C-beta reverse primer for 10 cycles each. TCRdb processed the multiplex PCR reads anew with MiXCR; each CDR3 protein has one entry. The data hold some 320,000 distinct CDR3 sequences, with about 62% observed a single time. It was unsorted whole blood that yielded blood RNA, and germline DNA was also extracted. The collection of roughly 3.7 milliliters of peripheral blood preceded surgery. The CDR3 has 13 residues. V shed 2 bases and J shed 5 bases, with 7 bases lying between them. In germline, CDR1 is SGHAT, CDR2 FQNNGV. On this clonotype itself: What it binds is not known.

The source of this sequence is a man aged 35 to 55 with primary liver carcinoma and hepatitis B virus infection. The rearrangement uses TRBV11-2 and TRBJ1-5, with D unclear. The sequenced sample consisted of peripheral blood. CDR3 nucleotides: TGTGCCAGCAGCTTAATGACGGATCAGCCCCAGCATTTT. Translating it yields CASSLMTDQPQHF.